What follows are 29 T cell receptor beta chains derived from one specimen sequenced in a study of early T cells in non-severe SARS-CoV-2 infection. TCRdb called the 5' RACE reads again in MiXCR, with one record for every CDR3 protein. Of 85,000 to 90,000 distinct CDR3 sequences listed, approximately 14% are singletons. Material for sequencing was whole blood. All receptors derive from an adult who was a healthcare worker with PCR-confirmed SARS-CoV-2 infection or an uninfected control (not recorded which).

The chain employs TRBV27 and TRBJ1-5, with no clear D. Trimming cost V 0 bases and J 0 bases, with 3 bases left between them. The germline V gene has CDR1 MNHEY and CDR2 SMNVEV (reference sequence). The CDR3 loop spans 14 amino acids. The CDR3 loop is CASSLSNSNQPQHF. CDR3 sequence (DNA): TGTGCCAGCAGTTTATCCAATAGCAATCAGCCCCAGCATTTT.

This chain links TRBV19 with TRBJ2-3; D possibly corresponds to TRBD1 (5 bases). Trimming took 5 bases from V and 2 from J, leaving 14 bases between them. CDR1 and CDR2 from the germline V gene are LNHDA and SQIVND (reference sequence). The CDR3 has 15 amino acids. CDR3 sequence reads: CASSPSGAPTDTQYF. For the CDR3, the DNA is TGTGCCAGTAGTCCCTCTGGGGCCCCCACAGATACGCAGTATTTT.

This clonotype was observed many times. V is TRBV27 and J is TRBJ2-1; the D is unclear. The CDR3 is 15 amino acids. The germline V and J ends were trimmed by 0 bases and 1 base, with 7 bases remaining between them. CDR1 is MNHEY and CDR2 is SMNVEV in the germline V gene (reference sequence). CDR3 sequence (DNA): TGTGCCAGCAGTTTATCGATACAGTCCTACAATGAGCAGTTCTTC. The encoded protein is CASSLSIQSYNEQFF.

This clonotype was seen ten or more times. The rearrangement uses TRBV7-2 and TRBJ1-1; D unclear. Germline-derived CDR1 and CDR2 are SGHTA and FQGNSA. The CDR3 runs to 14 residues. V was pared by 8 bases and J by 1 base, with 14 bases between. The CDR3 sequence is CASSAGWENTEAFF. The CDR3, as DNA: TGTGCCAGCTCGGCCGGATGGGAGAACACTGAAGCTTTCTTT.

This clonotype has a handful of counts. The chain couples TRBV3-1 to TRBJ2-2; D may match TRBD1 or TRBD2 (6 bases each). V was shortened by 1 base and J by 5 bases, with 14 bases between the two germline ends. Looked up from germline, CDR1 is LGHDT and CDR2 is YNNKEL (reference sequence). This CDR3 comprises 16 residues. The CDR3 loop reads CASSQVPGARTGELFF. Written as DNA, the CDR3 is TGTGCCAGCAGCCAAGTGCCGGGGGCAAGGACCGGGGAGCTGTTTTTT.

The table lists this clonotype with a few counts. The gene calls are TRBV11-2 and TRBJ2-1, with 11 bases aligning to TRBD2. Germline V gene data show CDR1 as SGHAT and CDR2 as FQNNGV. The CDR3 has 16 amino acids. The ends lost 3 bases at V and 5 bases at J; junction bases unmatched: 6. The CDR3 nucleotides are TGTGCCAGCAGCTTTCCTACTAGCGGGGGCCACAATGAGCAGTTCTTC. Protein product: CASSFPTSGGHNEQFF.

The J gene is TRBJ2-3, the V gene TRBV7-6; tentative D call: TRBD2 (5 bases). The germline V gene has CDR1 SGHVS and CDR2 FNYEAQ. V lost 7 bases and J lost 0, with 11 bases in between. The CDR3 has 14 amino acids. CDR3 in DNA: TGTGCCAGCACCCCTCGGACTAGCACAGATACGCAGTATTTT. Protein: CASTPRTSTDTQYF. The full variable domain, with the rest looked up from reference TRBV7-6 and TRBJ2-3, is GAGVSQSPRYKVTKRGQDVALRCDPISGHVSLYWYRQALGQGPEFLTYFNYEAQQDKSGLPNDRFSAERPEGSISTLTIQRTEQRDSAMYRCASTPRTSTDTQYFGPGTRLTVL.

This clonotype appeared a few times. The rearrangement links TRBV21-1 to TRBJ2-7; TRBD2, the table's D call, lacks a check against the DNA. TRBV21-1 is given as a pseudogene. The CDR3 runs to 13 residues. The CDR3 DNA sequence: TGTGCCAGCAGCACTGGGACTTGCTACGAGCAGTACTTC. It is translated as CASSTGTCYEQYF.

In its sample, this clonotype was seen a few times. The CDR3 DNA follows: TGCGCCAGCAGCTTGGTCGGGGGTGGCCACGAGCAGTACTTC. It encodes CASSLVGGGHEQYF. This chain uses TRBV5-1 with TRBJ2-7; tentatively, D is TRBD2 (6 bases). With 0 bases removed from V and 5 bases from J, the gap between germline ends came to 12 bases. Germline V lookup: CDR1 SGHRS, CDR2 YFSETQ. The CDR3 has 14 residues.

This clonotype was recorded a few times. The chain is built from TRBV24-1 and TRBJ2-3, with TRBD2 matching over 9 bases. V gave up 7 bases and J gave up 3 bases; unmatched junction bases: 4. The CDR3 spans 14 residues. CDR1 KGHDR and CDR2 SFDVKD come from the germline V gene. DNA of the CDR3: TGTGCCACCAGCCCGGGACTAGCAACAGATACGCAGTATTTT. Amino acid sequence: CATSPGLATDTQYF.

The rearrangement links TRBV11-3 to TRBJ2-1; 7 positions match TRBD2. Germline V CDR1 and CDR2: SGHNT, YENEEA. Trimming took 5 bases from V and 9 from J; bases not matched to a gene: 7. The CDR3 spans 13 residues. The CDR3 coding sequence is TGTGCCAGCAGCGGATCCAGGGAGGGTGAGCAGTTCTTC. Amino acid sequence: CASSGSREGEQFF.

This clonotype was observed a few times. This chain uses TRBV5-4 with TRBJ2-7; maybe TRBD1 (8 bases). With 5 bases removed from V and 2 bases from J, the gap between germline ends came to 11 bases. Germline CDR1 and CDR2: SGHNT and YYREEE (reference sequence). This CDR3 has 13 amino acids. The CDR3 sequence is CASRTGGAYEQYF. As DNA, the CDR3 is TGTGCCAGCAGAACAGGGGGGGCCTACGAGCAGTACTTC.

The chain is built from TRBV28 and TRBJ1-1; TRBD1 might be the D (5 bases). Germline V lookup: CDR1 MDHEN, CDR2 SYDVKM. V lost 5 bases and J 0 bases, leaving 10 bases between the germline ends. This CDR3 is built from 14 residues. The CDR3 region is CASSATVLNTEAFF. The CDR3 bases are TGTGCCAGCAGTGCGACAGTCTTGAACACTGAAGCTTTCTTT. The full variable domain, in which reference TRBV28 and TRBJ1-1 provide the parts outside the CDR3, is DVKVTQSSRYLVKRTGEKVFLECVQDMDHENMFWYRQDPGLGLRLIYFSYDVKMKEKGDIPEGYSVSREKKERFSLILESASTNQTSMYLCASSATVLNTEAFFGQGTRLTVV.

This clonotype was counted a few times. J is TRBJ1-1 and V is TRBV5-1; possible D gene TRBD1, 5 bases. Germline-derived CDR1 and CDR2 are SGHRS and YFSETQ. This CDR3 comprises 15 residues. Trimming took off 3 bases at V and 4 bases at J, with 16 bases between the two ends. This CDR3 is CASSWGLAPGTEAFF. Written as DNA, the CDR3 is TGCGCCAGCAGCTGGGGCTTGGCCCCAGGCACTGAAGCTTTCTTT.

The chain couples TRBV7-9 to TRBJ2-7; the D is unclear. The CDR3 contains 14 residues. The V end was cut by 0 bases, the J end by 1 base, with 7 bases between. The V gene's germline CDR1 is SEHNR and CDR2 FQNEAQ (reference sequence). The CDR3 nucleotides are TGTGCCAGCAGCTTAGCCCGCACGTCCTACGAGCAGTACTTC. This translates into CASSLARTSYEQYF.

This clonotype was counted between two and nine times. The DNA of the CDR3 is TGCGCCAGCAGACATGGGACGGGAAGAAACACTGAAGCTTTCTTT. Encoded protein: CASRHGTGRNTEAFF. The gene calls are TRBV5-1 and TRBJ1-1, with D maybe TRBD1 (5 bases). V gave up 5 bases and J gave up 2 bases, with 16 bases separating them. In germline, CDR1 is SGHRS, CDR2 YFSETQ. The CDR3 sequence is 15 residues long.

The sample holds many counts of this clonotype. This chain joins TRBV18 and TRBJ1-1; 8 nucleotides match TRBD1. This CDR3 spans 15 amino acids. The germline CDR1 and CDR2 sequences are KGHSH and LQKENI. With 4 bases clipped from V and 4 bases from J, the junction kept 8 bases outside the gene matches. CDR3 sequence reads: CASSRADREGTEAFF. The CDR3 DNA reads as TGTGCCAGCTCACGCGCGGACAGGGAAGGCACTGAAGCTTTCTTT.

This clonotype was recorded at least ten times. J is TRBJ1-3 and V is TRBV7-2, with D unresolved. The CDR3 length is 13 residues. CDR1 and CDR2 (germline): SGHTA, FQGNSA. V lost 5 bases and J lost 6, with 11 bases in between. As DNA, the CDR3 is TGTGCCAGCAGCGTAGGGAGGGAAAACACCATATATTTT. Translated: CASSVGRENTIYF.

The chain is built from TRBV11-3 and TRBJ1-1, with a tentative D call TRBD1 (6 bases). The CDR3 loop spans 13 amino acids. CDR1 is SGHNT, CDR2 YENEEA, per germline. The V gene lost 5 bases and the J gene lost 3 bases, with 10 bases spanning the gap. The CDR3 loop reads CASSRNRDTEAFF. The CDR3 DNA reads TGTGCCAGCAGCAGAAACAGGGACACTGAAGCTTTCTTT.

This clonotype was counted only a few times. The chain links TRBV7-8 to TRBJ1-3, with TRBD1 identical over 7 bases. This CDR3 comprises 14 residues. Trimming removed 5 bases from V and 1 base from J; junction bases left unmatched: 2. CDR1 is SGHVS and CDR2 is FQNEAQ in the germline V gene. CDR3 in DNA: TGTGCCAGCAGCCCAGGGGGGTCTGGAAACACCATATATTTT. Protein product: CASSPGGSGNTIYF.

The rearrangement uses TRBV27 and TRBJ2-7; D is tentatively TRBD1 or TRBD2 (5 bases each). Germline V lookup: CDR1 MNHEY, CDR2 SMNVEV (reference sequence). V lost 5 bases, J lost 3 bases, and 11 bases lay in between. This CDR3 contains 13 residues. CDR3 in amino acids: CASSVGTGYEQYF. Written as DNA, the CDR3 is TGTGCCAGCAGTGTTGGGACGGGCTACGAGCAGTACTTC.

This sequence joins TRBV7-2 and TRBJ2-3; a possible D gene is TRBD1 (6 bases). Deletions cut 3 bases from V and 7 bases from J, with 14 bases between. Germline loops: CDR1 SGHTA, CDR2 FQGNSA. This CDR3 is 14 amino acids long. Here the CDR3 reads CASSLAPGVYTQYF. CDR3 bases: TGTGCCAGCAGCTTGGCACCAGGGGTTTATACGCAGTATTTT.

This clonotype occurred a few times. This rearrangement joins TRBV6-2 or TRBV6-3 to TRBJ1-1, with 9 bases fitting TRBD1. The ends lost 5 bases at V and 10 bases at J; junction bases unmatched: 11. CDR3 size: 14 residues. CDR1 and CDR2 (germline): MNHEY, SVGEGT. CDR3 region: CASSAQGALIGAFF. The CDR3 nucleotides read TGTGCCAGCAGTGCACAGGGGGCGCTTATTGGAGCTTTCTTT.

This clonotype appeared many times. The chain carries TRBV6-1 and TRBJ1-1, with 7 bases lining up with TRBD1. The germline gives CDR1 MNHNS, CDR2 SASEGT. CDR3 length equals 14 residues. V gave up 6 bases and J gave up 1 base; unmatched junction bases: 5. CDR3 bases: TGTGCCAGCAGACGTGGGACAGCGAACACTGAAGCTTTCTTT. It encodes CASRRGTANTEAFF.

This clonotype was seen a few times. The gene calls are TRBV11-2 and TRBJ1-6; D not resolved. The CDR3 totals 13 residues. Trimming stripped 3 bases from V and 7 bases from J, with 7 bases between. The germline V gene has CDR1 SGHAT and CDR2 FQNNGV. The CDR3 DNA reads as TGTGCCAGCAGCTTTAGGCCGAATTCACCCCTCCACTTT. Residues: CASSFRPNSPLHF.

The V gene is TRBV6-2 or TRBV6-3, the J gene TRBJ2-3, with D tentatively TRBD1 or TRBD2 (5 bases each). This CDR3 is 12 amino acids long. Germline V lookup: CDR1 MNHEY, CDR2 SVGEGT. The germline V and J ends were trimmed by 5 bases and 7 bases, with 10 bases remaining between them. CDR3 DNA sequence: TGTGCCAGCAGTAGAGGGGAGAATACGCAGTATTTT. Encoded protein: CASSRGENTQYF.

The rearrangement uses TRBV7-2 and TRBJ1-1; 7 bases agree with TRBD1. Looked up from germline, CDR1 is SGHTA and CDR2 is FQGNSA. The CDR3 is made up of 13 amino acids. V dropped 1 base and J dropped 7; count of bases not matched to a gene: 3. The CDR3 is CASSLVGGGEAFF. In DNA form, the CDR3 reads TGTGCCAGCAGCTTAGTAGGGGGCGGTGAAGCTTTCTTT.

The chain combines TRBV6-2 or TRBV6-3 with TRBJ2-1; 9 positions agree with TRBD2. The germline V gene encodes CDR1 MNHEY and CDR2 SVGEGT. J was trimmed by 2 bases and V by 6 bases; bases with no gene match: 5. The CDR3 has 15 residues. CDR3 in amino acids: CASRPSGGTYNEQFF. As DNA, the CDR3 is TGTGCCAGCAGACCAAGCGGGGGGACCTACAATGAGCAGTTCTTC.

V gene TRBV12-3 or TRBV12-4 combines with J gene TRBJ2-7; no reliable D call. The CDR3 runs to 12 residues. Trimming took off 5 bases at V and 2 bases at J, with 7 bases between the two ends. CDR3 nucleotide sequence: TGTGCCAGCAGTCCGGCCACCTACGAGCAGTACTTC. This sequence encodes CASSPATYEQYF.